This TCR beta chain was sequenced during a study of shared clonotypes between healthy human individuals (dated by TCRdb to 2020 to 2022). For the wider study: A couple of women and a few men aged 18 to 49 years were included in the cohort. For each donor, three plates each were used for CD4 naive and CD4 memory, two plates were used for CD8 naive, and one plate was used for CD8 memory. The study deeply sequenced blood TCR repertoires of about 5 healthy adults to estimate repertoire size and the extent of clonotype sharing between individuals. Libraries were prepared and TCR repertoires were sequenced by different laboratories using diverse techniques, in order to increase sequencing depth and limit assay-specific biases. Between about 0.85 and 10 billion PBMCs per donor were obtained by leukapheresis.

With respect to this clone: The antigen it binds to is not known. No much larger clone is present one base from it, and per-base qualities are unavailable.

The donors were healthy, HIV-negative adults with no recently reported acute infections or vaccinations. All donors were Caucasian adults living in Nashville, Tennessee, USA. CD4+ T cells were enriched by magnetic negative selection; naive cells were then positively selected on CD45RA, and the negative fraction formed the memory subset. After blood collection by leukapheresis, PBMCs were isolated using Ficoll-Histopaque density gradient centrifugation and then cryopreserved in the vapor phase of liquid nitrogen. Analytical flow cytometry was used to check the purity and quantity of each magnetically sorted T cell population. Each sorted fraction had its genomic DNA isolated and then quantified by UV absorbance on a Nanodrop 2000c. Using the deep immunoSEQ assay, TCR CDR3 regions were amplified from genomic DNA by multiplex PCR. Extracted genomic DNA from each cell subset was distributed evenly across all wells of several immunoSEQ 96-well plates, and each plate was treated as a replicate. For sorted subsets, each replicate PCR was loaded with 200 ng genomic DNA, equivalent to 30,000 or so T cell genomes. Purified libraries were quantified with a Qubit 3.0 fluorometer, sized on a Bioanalyzer 2100, and re-quantified with the KAPA Library Quantification kit. Every immunoSEQ 96-well plate was sequenced on a separate single-read 150-cycle Illumina NextSeq 550 flow cell. Concerning the study's data processing: The immunoSEQ output contained only junctional sequences without quality scores, so filtering could not match that applied to full-length reads. To assign V/J genes and CDR3, sequences were annotated using PyIR, a Python wrapper for IgBLAST v1.9, with IMGT germline references. Reads were removed for weak V/J assignments (E-value above 1e-6), missing CDR3, stop codons, out-of-frame junctions, or ambiguous translated residues. V3J clonotypes were defined as sequences sharing the same inferred V gene, J gene, and CDR3 amino acid sequence. To compute the percentage overlap between repertoires, the number of shared unique clonotypes was divided by the size of the smaller repertoire. RTK rarefaction, the Chao1 estimator, and Recon v2.1 estimates of unobserved clonotypes were used to assess repertoire richness. Generation probabilities for all TCRbeta clonotypes obtained by the gDNA method from a handful of donors were computed using OLGA. As stored in TCRdb, this immuneACCESS dataset retains in-frame rearrangements with V and J assigned. A fraction of the clones does not appear; measured against another copy, unresolved V genes explain less than half of the discrepancy, and the remainder lacks a known reason. Clone size and the V and J calls come from that table; the DNA yielded D and trimming. The sample profile shows some 1.1 million clones; approximately 75% of them were found once. Roughly 0.9% of the sample lies in the top ten.

Overall results and qualifications from the work: Across a handful of donors, about 4.5% of naive CD4, roughly 3.4% of naive CD8, 2% to 2.5% of memory CD4, and 0.4% of memory CD8 clonotypes were shared. Estimated clonotype richness was generally larger for naive than for memory subsets. Clonotypes shared by all four sorted-subset donors showed higher generation probabilities than non-shared clonotypes. Pairwise subsampling led to the expectation that sequencing depth would affect the degree of clonotype sharing among donors. Sampling was limited to blood, and TCR repertoires in tissue likely differ from TCR repertoires in blood. Incomplete sequencing was indicated by rarefaction of sorted-subset datasets, despite the large sequencing depth. Because the study included only a small number of donors, the genetic and exposure-history diversity represented was limited.

Deletion took 0 bases off V and 0 bases off J, with a span of 5 bases between the germline ends. The CDR3 runs 15 residues from the cysteine to the phenylalanine. Of the read, only the CDR3 DNA is kept; its 45 bases are in frame from base 1. The germline V gene specifies SGHTA as CDR1 and FQGNSA as CDR2. The sample taken for sequencing was memory CD4+ T cells from PBMCs. The sample's cell subset or site label is to be understood as: CD45RA-negative fraction. The source is a man aged 18 to 29 in good health. Some clones in this sample may be carry-over from other donors' samples. The chain is assembled from TRBV7-2 and TRBJ2-2; the D call is tentative, TRBD1 or TRBD2, as each matches 5 bases. The DNA reads TGTGCCAGCAGCTTAGCGGGGGCGAACACCGGGGAGCTGTTTTTT. Translated, it reads CASSLAGANTGELFF.